This T cell receptor (beta chain) derives from a study of metastatic and nonmetastatic thyroid tumors. Through MiXCR, TCRdb re-clonotyped the PCR reads. The sample consists of roughly 50,000 clones, less than 25% of them appearing once. Every patient was untreated before thyroid surgery. Trimming left V 2 bases short and J 6 bases short, with 14 bases between. CDR3 length: 15 amino acids. Germline V gives CDR1 SGHVS, CDR2 FQNEAQ. There are a few counts of this clone. The clonotype was recovered from a male donor with papillary thyroid cancer or a benign thyroid nodule (not recorded which). Some clones in this sample may be carry-over from other donors' samples. Sequenced input: blood. The genes are TRBV7-8 and TRBJ1-5, with D uncertain. For the CDR3, the DNA is TGTGCCAGCAGCTTATCGGGCCAGATCAGTCAGCCCCAGCATTTT. This gives the protein CASSLSGQISQPQHF.